This T cell receptor (beta chain) was captured by sequencing in a study of cytomegalovirus exposure and HLA in healthy donors. Notes on the study in general: Altogether, 160 or so TCR beta chains were recorded as cytomegalovirus-associated. Per published reports, the classifier diagnosed cytomegalovirus status with high specificity and sensitivity. According to a later analysis, TCR clusters from the first cohort tended to co-occur in the 110 or so validation repertoires.

Sequencing used immunoSEQ multiplex PCR; TCRdb keeps in-frame clones, though not all of them. This table holds about 110,000 clones, less than 90% found once. V was clipped by 3 bases and J by 5 bases; unmatched bases: 1. Germline CDR1 reads MRHNA; CDR2 reads SNTAGT. This CDR3 comprises 14 residues. Comment on this clone: Its antigen is unidentified.

The specimen was PBMCs. This clonotype was obtained from a woman younger than 30 in good health and CMV-seropositive. V usage is TRBV6-4 and J usage is TRBJ2-2; 9 bases align to TRBD2. CDR3: CASSDLAGTGELFF. The CDR3 nucleotides read TGTGCCAGCAGTGATCTAGCGGGAACCGGGGAGCTGTTTTTT.